This TCR beta chain was sequenced during a study of early stage breast cancer tumors. Study-level information: Most of the 16 invasive tumors were ER+, PR+ and HER2-.

Whole-study findings and limits: Most shared enriched TCRB sequences were commonly generated ones. Chain pairing and CD4, CD8 or FOXP3 expression were not captured.

The data were produced by immunoSEQ multiplex PCR, yet TCRdb's version contains in-frame clones alone and is incomplete. The sample lists fewer than 75,000 clones; over 65% were seen once. As for this clone: Its antigen is not known.

This CDR3 has 12 amino acids. The germline CDR1 and CDR2 sequences are SGHDN and FVKESK. V was clipped by 1 base and J by 5 bases, with 5 bases between them. The receptor's source is a person aged 30 to 40 with breast cancer. V usage is TRBV14 and J usage is TRBJ1-2; D is unresolved. Sequencing was done on a sample of blood. The CDR3 region is CASSQAGYGYTF. The CDR3 nucleotides read TGTGCCAGCAGCCAAGCAGGTTATGGCTACACCTTC.